These 32 T cell receptor beta chains originate from one sample sequenced in a study of T cells expressing NK-cell markers (dated by TCRdb to 2018 to 2021). The library was obtained by 5' RACE. Sequencing instrument: Illumina HiSeq 2000. TCRdb reprocessed the reads; each CDR3 protein sequence makes one entry, and DNA is unavailable. This sample's table lists almost 450,000 distinct CDR3 sequences. The ten largest make up 7.3% of the sample. The material sequenced was blood T cells: a sorted CD56 or NKG2C T cell subset, CD4+ or CD8+ T cells, or bulk PBMC T cells (not recorded which). Receptors were obtained from a woman aged 18 to 75 in good health.

The chain joins TRBV19 to TRBJ1-1. There are 15 residues in the CDR3. Germline CDR1 and CDR2: LNHDA and SQIVND (reference sequence). CDR3 in amino acids: CASSTMEEGWSEAFF.

J is TRBJ2-5 and V is TRBV5-4. The CDR3 totals 14 residues. CDR1 is SGHNT and CDR2 is YYREEE in the germline V gene (reference sequence). The CDR3: CASSLGQTWGTQYF.

The rearrangement uses TRBV7-8 and TRBJ1-4; absent DNA, TCRdb's TRBD1 call cannot be checked. Per germline, CDR1 SGHVS and CDR2 FQNEAQ. The CDR3 has 15 amino acids. The CDR3 protein is CASSAPGQGFEKLFF.

The chain links TRBV29-1 to TRBJ2-1; the D call of TRBD1 rests on TCRdb alone, since no DNA is present to check it. The CDR3 has 15 amino acids. Germline V gene data show CDR1 as SQVTM and CDR2 as ANQGSEA. CDR3 sequence reads: CSVERGGTGGAEQFF.

The chain uses TRBV7-9 and TRBJ2-5; TCRdb outputs TRBD2, but without DNA this stays unchecked. This CDR3 has 16 residues. CDR1 SEHNR and CDR2 FQNEAQ come from the germline V gene (reference sequence). The CDR3 loop reads CASSGGLAGVQETQYF.

The chain recombines TRBV6-1 with TRBJ2-7; the TCRdb call, TRBD2, lacks DNA for checking. Germline CDR1 is MNHNS and CDR2 is SASEGT. CDR3 length equals 12 residues. CDR3 in amino acids: CATPGGDYEQYF.

The V call is TRBV11-2, the J call TRBJ2-5; TCRdb's D gene call, TRBD2, goes unchecked for lack of DNA. Per germline, CDR1 SGHAT and CDR2 FQNNGV. The CDR3 length is 12 residues. The CDR3: CATRGGSETQYF.

The V and J genes are TRBV5-1 and TRBJ2-5; no DNA is available, so the TRBD1 call from TCRdb remains unchecked. This CDR3 spans 13 amino acids. Germline loops: CDR1 SGHRS, CDR2 YFSETQ. CDR3 loop: CASSAGSRETQYF.

This chain's CDR3 is CASRGLAEKYNEQFF. This chain uses TRBV6-1 with TRBJ2-1; TCRdb reports TRBD2, a call that lacks DNA to check it against. The CDR3 is made up of 15 amino acids. Germline V gene lookup returns CDR1 MNHNS and CDR2 SASEGT.

CDR3 sequence reads: CASSPRAMMQTQYF. This sequence joins TRBV7-2 and TRBJ2-5; the D gene TCRdb calls, TRBD2, cannot be checked with no DNA. Germline CDR1 reads SGHTA; CDR2 reads FQGNSA. The CDR3 spans 14 residues.

V is TRBV6-2 or TRBV6-3 and J is TRBJ2-1; without DNA, the TCRdb call of TRBD1 cannot be checked. Germline values: CDR1 MNHEY, CDR2 SVGEGT. This CDR3 comprises 16 residues. The chain's CDR3 is CASSLGREGPYNEQFF.

The V and J genes are TRBV2 and TRBJ2-1; TCRdb returns TRBD2, unconfirmable since there is no DNA. Germline V gene sequence: CDR1 SNHLY, CDR2 FYNNEI. The CDR3 has 17 amino acids. The CDR3 region is CASSEALPSGVYNEQFF.

The J gene is TRBJ1-5, the V gene TRBV18. Per germline, CDR1 KGHSH and CDR2 LQKENI. The CDR3 runs to 16 residues. This CDR3 is CASSPLEVYPNQPQHF.

The chain combines TRBV7-9 with TRBJ2-1; there is no DNA to check the TCRdb D call of TRBD2. The CDR3 extends over 17 amino acids. CDR1 is SEHNR and CDR2 is FQNEAQ in the germline V gene (reference sequence). The CDR3 sequence is CASSDPTAGSSYNEQFF.

The rearrangement joins TRBV2 to TRBJ2-4; TCRdb lists TRBD2, though no DNA is available to test this call. CDR3 length equals 15 residues. CDR1 is SNHLY, CDR2 FYNNEI, per germline. The CDR3 is CASSAGGGDKNIQYF.

This chain links TRBV15 with TRBJ2-3; checking the TCRdb D call of TRBD2 is not possible without DNA. Germline assignment: CDR1 LNHNV and CDR2 YYDKDF (reference sequence). The CDR3 runs to 16 residues. The CDR3 region is CATSRGLSGSTDTQYF.

The genes are TRBV4-1 and TRBJ2-3; TCRdb indicates TRBD2, and absent DNA this call remains unverified. This CDR3 is 16 amino acids long. Germline assignment: CDR1 MGHRA and CDR2 YSYEKL. This chain's CDR3 is CASSPVAGFSTDTQYF.

The chain uses TRBV12-3 or TRBV12-4 and TRBJ2-5; lacking DNA, the TRBD1 call made by TCRdb goes unchecked. The CDR3 spans 14 residues. CDR3 in amino acids: CASSFRQGRETQYF.

The chain links TRBV3-1 to TRBJ2-3; TCRdb indicates TRBD2, and absent DNA this call remains unverified. Germline values: CDR1 LGHDT, CDR2 YNNKEL (reference sequence). The CDR3 length is 16 residues. CDR3 amino acids: CASSPELGQRTDTQYF.

V usage is TRBV7-8 and J usage is TRBJ2-1; the D call of TRBD2 rests on TCRdb alone, since no DNA is present to check it. Per the germline V gene, CDR1 is SGHVS and CDR2 is FQNEAQ. The CDR3 is 15 residues long. The CDR3 spells CASAEGTHSDNEQFF.

CDR3 sequence: CSGGSSYEQYF. The chain recombines TRBV29-1 with TRBJ2-7; without DNA, the TCRdb call of TRBD1 cannot be checked. The CDR3 spans 11 residues. The germline CDR1 and CDR2 sequences are SQVTM and ANQGSEA.

Here the CDR3 reads CAISEGHDNEQFF. The genes are TRBV10-3 and TRBJ2-1; the TCRdb call, TRBD1, lacks DNA for checking. Germline CDR1 reads ENHRY; CDR2 reads SYGVKD. The CDR3 sequence is 13 residues long.

The chain carries TRBV5-1 and TRBJ1-6. Germline CDR1 reads SGHRS; CDR2 reads YFSETQ. The CDR3 is 13 residues long. The CDR3 reads CASSLAGEVPLHF.

The chain links TRBV5-5 to TRBJ1-5. CDR3 length: 14 residues. Germline V gives CDR1 SGHKS, CDR2 YYEKEE (reference sequence). CDR3 protein: CASSLRATDQPQHF.

The chain links TRBV6-2 or TRBV6-3 to TRBJ2-2. CDR1 and CDR2 from the germline V gene are MNHEY and SVGEGT. The CDR3 totals 15 residues. The CDR3 sequence is CASSYGLIFGGELFF.

This chain connects TRBV20-1 to TRBJ2-1; the D call of TRBD1 rests on TCRdb alone, since no DNA is present to check it. This CDR3 is 14 amino acids long. Germline-derived CDR1 and CDR2 are DFQATT and SNEGSKA (reference sequence). The CDR3 loop is CSARDRGRYNEQFF.

V is TRBV25-1 and J is TRBJ2-2. CDR1 is MGHDK, CDR2 SYGVNS, per germline. This CDR3 contains 16 residues. CDR3 in amino acids: CASSESKGSNTGELFF.

The chain is built from TRBV7-6 and TRBJ2-3; with no DNA, the TCRdb D assignment of TRBD2 cannot be verified. The CDR3 has 14 residues. CDR1 is SGHVS, CDR2 FNYEAQ, per germline. CDR3 residues: CASTYGGSTDTQYF.

V is TRBV14 and J is TRBJ2-3. CDR1 and CDR2 from the germline V gene are SGHDN and FVKESK. This CDR3 is built from 14 residues. CDR3 region: CASSQDPNTDTQYF.

The CDR3 reads CSAPRQSTGELFF. The chain joins TRBV20-1 to TRBJ2-2. This CDR3 contains 13 residues. Per germline, CDR1 DFQATT and CDR2 SNEGSKA (reference sequence).

This chain uses TRBV4-2 with TRBJ2-3; as DNA is missing, the TRBD2 call by TCRdb cannot be tested. The germline V gene has CDR1 LGHNA and CDR2 YNFKEQ. The CDR3 runs to 17 residues. The CDR3: CASSQDQSSGLTDTQYF.

This rearrangement joins TRBV5-1 to TRBJ2-1. This CDR3 spans 15 amino acids. Germline V gives CDR1 SGHRS, CDR2 YFSETQ. The CDR3 spells CASSFAGGDYNEQFF.